Listed below are T cell receptor beta chains from one sample, sequenced in a study of ipilimumab plus nivolumab after autologous stem cell transplantation. Method: immunoSEQ multiplex PCR; TCRdb's copy keeps in-frame clones and lacks some. This table holds approximately 84,000 clones, 83% found once. The specimen comprised PBMCs, sampled in a trial of ipilimumab plus nivolumab as post-transplant consolidation. These receptors were obtained from a male donor with diffuse large B-cell lymphoma. Each CDR3 is given with its conserved first and last residue. D genes are given only for firm matches. Some rows have no size entry. The others give once, few or many, or a class for an expanded clone.

clone size,D gene,J gene,V gene,CDR3 protein,CDR3 DNA
few,NA,TRBJ2-7,TRBV5-6,CASSIYQGRWDEQYF,TGTGCCAGCAGCATATATCAGGGGCGGTGGGACGAGCAGTACTTC
few,NA,TRBJ1-1,TRBV6-1,CASIRREAFF,TGTGCCAGCATCCGACGTGAAGCTTTCTTT
NA,NA,TRBJ1-6,TRBV5-6,CASSLGRNNSPLHF,TGTGCCAGCAGCTTGGGCCGAAATAATTCACCCCTCCACTTT
NA,NA,TRBJ1-6,TRBV7-9,CASSLHSPNSPLHF,TGTGCCAGCAGCTTACACAGCCCTAATTCACCCCTCCACTTT
NA,NA,TRBJ1-1,TRBV14,CASSPELDGGAFF,TGTGCCAGCAGCCCAGAATTGGACGGTGGGGCTTTCTTT
NA,NA,TRBJ2-3,TRBV5-4,CASSFSPAADTQYF,TGTGCCAGCAGCTTTTCCCCAGCGGCAGATACGCAGTATTTT
NA,NA,TRBJ2-1,TRBV2,CASKSRIYNEQFF,TGTGCCAGCAAGTCTCGGATTTACAATGAGCAGTTCTTC
NA,NA,TRBJ2-1,TRBV5-7,CASSLSDEQFF,TGTGCCAGCAGCTTGTCGGATGAGCAGTTCTTC
NA,NA,TRBJ2-2,TRBV27,CASSTLAGDNTGELFF,TGTGCCAGCAGTACTCTGGCGGGTGATAACACCGGGGAGCTGTTTTTT
NA,NA,TRBJ2-1,TRBV11-1,CASSGGPYNEQFF,TGTGCCAGCAGCGGGGGGCCCTACAATGAGCAGTTCTTC
NA,NA,TRBJ2-5,TRBV7-2,CASSSTGAGETQYF,TGTGCCAGCAGCTCTACAGGGGCGGGGGAGACCCAGTACTTC
NA,NA,TRBJ2-1,TRBV19,CASSKGTNNEQFF,TGTGCCAGTAGCAAGGGAACGAACAATGAGCAGTTCTTC
once,NA,TRBJ1-5,TRBV19,CASSIGDQPQHF,TGTGCCAGTAGTATAGGGGATCAGCCCCAGCATTTT
NA,TRBD2,TRBJ2-1,TRBV5-1,CASSLSLAGTNEQFF,TGCGCCAGCAGCTTGAGTCTAGCGGGGACCAATGAGCAGTTCTTC
NA,TRBD2,TRBJ2-7,TRBV25-1,CASSDWTSGSYEQYF,TGTGCCAGCAGTGACTGGACTAGCGGATCCTACGAGCAGTACTTC
few,NA,TRBJ1-1,TRBV4-2,CASRQGGGTEAFF,TGTGCCAGCAGACAGGGTGGTGGCACTGAAGCTTTCTTT
NA,NA,TRBJ1-3,TRBV15,CATSKGETGNTIYF,TGTGCCACCAGCAAGGGTGAAACAGGAAACACCATATATTTT
NA,NA,TRBJ1-2,TRBV4-1,CASSRRVDYGYTF,TGCGCCAGCAGCCGGAGGGTGGACTATGGCTACACCTTC
NA,TRBD1,TRBJ1-2,TRBV6-5,CASRITGGSNYGYTF,TGTGCCAGCAGGATCACAGGGGGCTCTAACTATGGCTACACCTTC
few,NA,TRBJ2-7,TRBV7-9,CASSPLVGTQYF,TGTGCCAGCAGCCCGCTTGTAGGAACACAGTACTTC
NA,NA,TRBJ1-2,TRBV5-1,CASSLLEGVDYGYTF,TGCGCCAGCAGCTTATTGGAGGGGGTTGACTATGGCTACACCTTC
NA,NA,TRBJ2-1,TRBV5-1,CASSFRDPSYNEQFF,TGCGCCAGCAGCTTCAGGGATCCTAGCTACAATGAGCAGTTCTTC
NA,NA,TRBJ2-5,TRBV9,CASSFPRGSTSRETQYF,TGTGCCAGCAGCTTTCCAAGGGGCTCAACTTCGAGGGAGACCCAGTACTTC
NA,TRBD2,TRBJ2-7,TRBV27,CASSLSSGGYEQYF,TGTGCCAGCAGTTTATCCAGCGGGGGCTACGAGCAGTACTTC
NA,TRBD2,TRBJ2-3,TRBV10-3,CAISGIAGDTQYF,TGTGCCATCAGTGGGATAGCGGGGGATACGCAGTATTTT
NA,NA,TRBJ2-3,TRBV29-1,CSALDPDTQYF,TGCAGCGCCCTAGACCCAGATACGCAGTATTTT
NA,NA,TRBJ1-5,TRBV10-3,CAIGGGNQPQHF,TGTGCCATAGGGGGGGGCAATCAGCCCCAGCATTTT
NA,NA,TRBJ2-7,TRBV6-1,CASMGTFGEQYF,TGTGCCAGCATGGGTACCTTCGGCGAGCAGTACTTC
NA,NA,TRBJ2-2,TRBV5-6,CASSSGPTGELFF,TGTGCCAGCAGCTCCGGGCCCACCGGGGAGCTGTTTTTT
NA,TRBD2,TRBJ2-1,TRBV4-3,CASSQGLAGVNEQFF,TGCGCCAGCAGCCAAGGTCTAGCGGGGGTCAATGAGCAGTTCTTC
few,TRBD2,TRBJ2-7,TRBV6-6,CASKAGGRDEQYF,TGTGCCAGCAAAGCGGGGGGGCGGGACGAGCAGTACTTC
NA,NA,TRBJ2-6,TRBV5-6,CASSYRVLVSGANVLTF,TGTGCCAGCAGTTACCGGGTCTTAGTCTCTGGGGCCAACGTCCTGACTTTC
NA,TRBD1,TRBJ1-6,TRBV19,CASNIEGTGNSPLHF,TGTGCCAGTAATATCGAGGGGACAGGGAATTCACCCCTCCACTTT
NA,TRBD1,TRBJ1-2,TRBV5-4,CASSSGTGLQEGLYGYTF,TGTGCCAGCAGCTCCGGGACAGGTCTACAAGAGGGGCTCTATGGCTACACCTTC
NA,NA,TRBJ2-1,TRBV9,CASSVDGGPRFF,TGTGCCAGCAGCGTAGACGGGGGCCCAAGGTTCTTC
NA,TRBD2,TRBJ2-3,TRBV10-3,CAISTSGGYDTQYF,TGTGCCATCTCGACTAGCGGGGGTTACGATACGCAGTATTTT
NA,TRBD2,TRBJ2-7,TRBV6-5,CASRASGGASYEQYF,TGTGCCAGCAGGGCTAGCGGGGGGGCCTCCTACGAGCAGTACTTC
NA,NA,TRBJ1-5,TRBV19,CASSIGLSGNQPQHF,TGTGCCAGTAGTATAGGTCTTAGCGGCAATCAGCCCCAGCATTTT
NA,TRBD2,TRBJ2-3,TRBV5-1,CASSSSLAGGRSDTQYF,TGCGCCAGCAGCTCATCCCTAGCGGGGGGGCGCTCAGATACGCAGTATTTT
NA,NA,TRBJ2-1,TRBV5-3,CARSQPRNRHNEQFF,TGTGCCAGAAGCCAGCCCCGGAACCGACACAATGAGCAGTTCTTC
NA,TRBD2,TRBJ2-1,TRBV7-8,CASSSPGLASGEQFF,TGTGCCAGCAGCAGTCCGGGACTAGCCAGTGGAGAGCAGTTCTTC
NA,TRBD1,TRBJ2-7,TRBV7-6,CASSMGTGSYEQYF,TGTGCCAGCTCGATGGGGACAGGGTCCTACGAGCAGTACTTC
NA,NA,TRBJ1-5,TRBV5-1,CASSPRAGLGQPQHF,TGCGCCAGCAGCCCCCGGGCAGGGCTGGGTCAGCCCCAGCATTTT
few,TRBD1,TRBJ2-1,TRBV11-2,CASSPDRVIYNEQFF,TGTGCCAGCAGCCCGGACAGGGTGATCTACAATGAGCAGTTCTTC
once,NA,TRBJ1-1,TRBV9,CASSTGTPEAFF,TGTGCCAGCAGCACCGGGACGCCTGAAGCTTTCTTT
NA,NA,TRBJ1-1,TRBV6-1,CASQIGGLTEAFF,TGTGCCAGTCAGATTGGGGGGCTCACTGAAGCTTTCTTT
NA,TRBD2,TRBJ2-2,TRBV6-6,CASLSSGGLTGELFF,TGTGCCAGCCTATCTAGCGGGGGGTTGACCGGGGAGCTGTTTTTT
NA,TRBD1,TRBJ2-7,TRBV6-1,CASKKGQGKQYF,TGTGCCAGCAAAAAGGGACAGGGTAAGCAGTACTTC
NA,NA,TRBJ2-1,TRBV11-2,CASSLVQYNEQFF,TGTGCCAGCAGCTTAGTCCAATACAATGAGCAGTTCTTC
NA,NA,TRBJ2-5,TRBV5-1,CASSRLLQETQYF,TGCGCCAGCAGCCGACTTCTCCAAGAGACCCAGTACTTC
NA,NA,TRBJ1-6,TRBV5-1,CASSSRDPYNSPLHF,TGCGCCAGCAGCTCCCGGGACCCTTATAATTCACCCCTCCACTTT
few,TRBD1,TRBJ1-1,TRBV7-9,CASSLEDRGAEAFF,TGTGCCAGCAGCTTAGAGGACAGGGGGGCTGAAGCTTTCTTT
few,NA,TRBJ1-1,TRBV5-6,CASSLWGGGTEAFF,TGTGCCAGCAGCTTGTGGGGCGGCGGTACTGAAGCTTTCTTT
NA,TRBD2,TRBJ2-7,TRBV19,CASSPPGSGGAREQYF,TGTGCCAGTAGCCCACCGGGAAGCGGGGGGGCGCGCGAGCAGTACTTC
NA,NA,TRBJ1-1,TRBV15,CATTRWGRNTEAFF,TGTGCCACCACCCGGTGGGGCCGCAACACTGAAGCTTTCTTT
NA,TRBD2,TRBJ2-3,TRBV7-2,CASSPPGSGGALDTQYF,TGTGCCAGCAGCCCACCCGGGAGCGGGGGGGCGTTAGATACGCAGTATTTT
NA,NA,TRBJ2-3,TRBV6-6,CASSYPGGLRADTQYF,TGTGCCAGCAGTTACCCCGGGGGGCTACGAGCAGATACGCAGTATTTT
NA,NA,TRBJ1-4,TRBV7-2,CASSLSATATNEKLFF,TGTGCCAGCAGCTTATCCGCGACAGCTACTAATGAAAAACTGTTTTTT
NA,TRBD2,TRBJ2-3,TRBV5-1,CASSSGTSVSDTQYF,TGCGCCAGCAGCTCCGGGACTAGCGTTTCAGATACGCAGTATTTT
NA,TRBD1,TRBJ2-1,TRBV27,CASSSLSRTGLNEQFF,TGTGCCAGCAGTTCTCTGAGCCGGACAGGGTTGAATGAGCAGTTCTTC